Below are 8 T cell receptor beta chains sequenced from a single sample in a study of tumor and adjacent non-tumor tissue in lung cancer. Three rounds of nested PCR, following a modified ARM-PCR protocol, produced the TCRbeta library. Each CDR3 protein is one row after TCRdb ran MiXCR on the multiplex PCR reads. Seen here are 71,000 or so distinct CDR3 sequences, 65% to 90% observed once, and the top ten hold more than 10%. No cell sorting was done before RNA was extracted from the tissue. Sequencing was done on a sample of lung tumor tissue. The receptors were sampled from a woman aged 50 to 60 with non-small cell lung cancer.

A word on this clonotype: The junction differs from germline at one of its ends, possibly a read error. This chain links TRBV29-1 with TRBJ2-2; D not certain. CDR1 and CDR2 (germline): SQVTM, ANQGSEA. The CDR3 length is 14 residues. CDR3 loop: CSVTDKAHTGELFF. CDR3 nucleotides: TGCAGCGTTACAGACAAGGCGCACACCGGTGAGCTGTTTTTT.

The V and J genes are TRBV10-3 and TRBJ2-1, with 7 bases lining up with TRBD2. The CDR3 has 18 amino acids. In germline, CDR1 is ENHRY, CDR2 SYGVKD. The V and J ends lost 2 bases and 0 bases, in that order; junction bases with no gene match: 10. The CDR3: CAISERLAELSSYNEQFF. CDR3 DNA: TGTGCCATCAGTGAGAGGCTAGCGGAATTAAGCTCCTACAATGAGCAGTTCTTC.

As concerns this clonotype: In this CDR3 the conserved last residue, phenylalanine or tryptophan, is missing, so a read error is likely. The V and J genes are TRBV20-1 and TRBJ1-5; 7 bases line up with TRBD1. Germline values: CDR1 DFQATT, CDR2 SNEGSKA (reference sequence). The ends lost 5 bases at V and 9 bases at J; junction bases unmatched: 10. CDR3 size: 13 residues. This chain's CDR3 is CSAPTGNVLPQHS. The CDR3 bases are TGCAGTGCTCCGACAGGGAACGTTTTGCCCCAGCATTCT.

This chain connects TRBV20-1 to TRBJ2-3, with D possibly TRBD2 on 5 matching bases. The CDR3 contains 15 residues. The germline CDR1 and CDR2 sequences are DFQATT and SNEGSKA (reference sequence). The CDR3 coding sequence is TGCGGTACTAGATCCGGAGACACTGGCACAGATACGCAGTATTTT. Encoded protein: CGTRSGDTGTDTQYF.

As concerns this clonotype: One end of the junction does not line up with germline, which may come from a read error. The rearrangement uses TRBV5-6 and TRBJ2-1; 7 nucleotides match TRBD2. Germline-derived CDR1 and CDR2 are SGHDT and YYEEEE. This CDR3 comprises 15 residues. The CDR3 reads CASRPTGRRYNEHFF. In nucleotides, the CDR3 is TGTGCCAGTCGTCCGACCGGGAGGAGGTATAATGAGCACTTCTTC.

About this clonotype itself: The junction departs from germline at one end; a sequencing error may be responsible. This chain connects TRBV20-1 to TRBJ1-3; 8 bases map to TRBD1. The CDR3 has 12 amino acids. CDR1 and CDR2 (germline): DFQATT, SNEGSKA (reference sequence). This CDR3 is CSALTGENTLYF. The CDR3 DNA reads as TGCAGTGCTCTGACAGGGGAAAACACCTTATATTTT.

Comments on this clonotype: One end of the junction varies from germline; a read error may be responsible. The chain combines TRBV11-2 with TRBJ2-1; TRBD2 agrees at 14 bases. Germline values: CDR1 SGHAT, CDR2 FQNNGV. CDR3 length: 17 amino acids. The CDR3 sequence: CAISLDSGLAGVDEQSF. CDR3 nucleotide sequence: TGTGCCATCAGCTTAGACTCGGGACTAGCGGGAGTCGATGAGCAGTCCTTC.

A word on this clonotype: Germline and junction disagree at one end, which may indicate a read error. The chain couples TRBV4-2 to TRBJ2-2; possibly TRBD2 for D (5 bases). This CDR3 region has 13 residues. In germline, CDR1 is LGHNA, CDR2 YNFKEQ. The CDR3 sequence is CTSSQDGTGELLF. CDR3 nucleotide sequence: TGTACCAGCAGCCAAGATGGCACCGGGGAGCTGTTGTTT.